This TCR beta chain was retrieved from a study of blood T cell repertoires in COVID-19 (dated by TCRdb to about 2020). For the wider study: Collaborator samples came from the United States, Italy and Spain and covered acute and convalescent phases of COVID-19. The prospective study material was composed of cDNA or gDNA derived from T cells, B-cell-depleted T cells, or PBMCs. Deeply sampled blood TCRbeta repertoires from subjects exposed to, actively infected with, or recovered from COVID-19 were included in the dataset. The repertoires were made available in a free public database intended to serve as a resource for research on the immune response to SARS-CoV-2. The samples were drawn from the first 160 participants of the ongoing ImmuneRACE study and from roughly 1,300 subjects provided by 6 global collaborators. The sample metadata nearly always contained a de-identified subject ID, COVID-19 status, age in years and sex. Where HLA class I and class II types were available, the types were taken from metadata supplied by the sample provider, not from assay-based typing.

CDR1 and CDR2, looked up from the germline V gene, are SGHAT and FQNNGV. Trimming takes 3 bases off V and 7 bases off J; junction bases not matched to a gene: 9. Reading from cysteine to phenylalanine, the CDR3 counts 15 amino acids. The CDR3 DNA has 45 bases and is translated from base 1. TCRbeta CDR3 regions were amplified from genomic DNA using the immunoSEQ Assay, a bias-controlled multiplex PCR. The authors processed their data as follows. Within the assay, amplification of reference gene primers was used to estimate how many nucleated cells each sample contained. Sequence reads were collapsed and filtered to measure the absolute abundance of every unique TCRbeta CDR3 rearrangement. For each sample, productive Simpson clonality was calculated by taking the square root of Simpson's diversity index across productive rearrangements. TCRdb carries this immuneACCESS record with in-frame sequences only. Its versions omit some clonotypes, under half of them owing to an unresolved V gene in the studies checked, with the rest unexplained. Clone size and V and J calls were adopted from that table, with D and trimming inferred from the DNA. Across this sample there are about 200,000 clones, with around 86% seen only once. Of the sample, over 2% falls within the top ten clones.

What the study reported, not specific to this receptor: The quantity of clinical and demographic metadata differed by source and by participant and was supplied without curation.

Details on this clone: It lacks a known antigen. Base qualities are not provided; no much larger clone lies one nucleotide away.

A second Seattle source provided samples from volunteer blood donors who had recovered from COVID-19. Collaborating institutions collected whole blood in K2EDTA tubes following their own protocols. For TCRbeta analysis, collaborators shipped samples as frozen whole blood, isolated PBMCs, or DNA extracted from either of those sample types. The receptor chain draws on TRBV11-2 and TRBJ1-2; 9 middle bases align to TRBD1. The source is a man in his thirties or forties who had recovered from COVID-19. Sequencing was performed on peripheral blood. For the CDR3, the sequence is CASSLGTGTGFGYTF. In nucleotides, the sequence is TGTGCCAGCAGCTTGGGAACCGGGACAGGGTTTGGCTACACCTTC.